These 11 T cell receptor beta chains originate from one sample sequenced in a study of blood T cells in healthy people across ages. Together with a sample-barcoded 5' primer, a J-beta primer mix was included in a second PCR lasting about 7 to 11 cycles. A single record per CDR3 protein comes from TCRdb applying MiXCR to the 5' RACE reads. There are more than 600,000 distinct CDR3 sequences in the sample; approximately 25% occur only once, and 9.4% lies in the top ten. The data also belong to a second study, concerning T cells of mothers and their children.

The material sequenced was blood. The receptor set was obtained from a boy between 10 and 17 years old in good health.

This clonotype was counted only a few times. For the CDR3, the DNA is TGTGCCAGCAGTAACGAGCGGGAGGGGGACGGGGAGCTGTTTTTT. It codes for CASSNEREGDGELFF. The rearrangement uses TRBV27 and TRBJ2-2; 10 nucleotides align to TRBD2. CDR3 length equals 15 residues. J gave up 7 bases and V 5 bases, and 7 bases lay outside the gene matches. Germline values: CDR1 MNHEY, CDR2 SMNVEV (reference sequence).

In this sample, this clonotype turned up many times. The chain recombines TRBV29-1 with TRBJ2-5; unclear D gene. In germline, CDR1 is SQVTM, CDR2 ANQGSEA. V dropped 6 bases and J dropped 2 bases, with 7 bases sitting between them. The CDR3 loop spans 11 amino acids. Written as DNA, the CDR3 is TGCAGCGTCGGCCCTCAAGAGACCCAGTACTTC. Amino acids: CSVGPQETQYF.

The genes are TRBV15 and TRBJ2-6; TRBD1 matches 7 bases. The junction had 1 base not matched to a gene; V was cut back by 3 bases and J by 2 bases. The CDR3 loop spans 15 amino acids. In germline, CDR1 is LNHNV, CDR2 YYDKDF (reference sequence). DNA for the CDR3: TGTGCCACCAGCAGCGACAGGGCTGGGGCCAACGTCCTGACTTTC. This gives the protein CATSSDRAGANVLTF.

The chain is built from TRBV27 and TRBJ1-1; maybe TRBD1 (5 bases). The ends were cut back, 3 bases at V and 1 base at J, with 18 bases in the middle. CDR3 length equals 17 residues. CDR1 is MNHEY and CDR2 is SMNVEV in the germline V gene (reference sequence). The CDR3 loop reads CASSFFRGGMRNTEAFF. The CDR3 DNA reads TGTGCCAGCAGTTTTTTCCGCGGGGGGATGAGGAACACTGAAGCTTTCTTT.

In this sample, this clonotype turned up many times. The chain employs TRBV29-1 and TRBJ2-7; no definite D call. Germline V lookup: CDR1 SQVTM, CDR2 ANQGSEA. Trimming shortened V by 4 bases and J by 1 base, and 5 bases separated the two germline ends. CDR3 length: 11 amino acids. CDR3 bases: TGCAGCGTTGGGCAGTCCTACGAGCAGTACTTC. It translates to CSVGQSYEQYF.

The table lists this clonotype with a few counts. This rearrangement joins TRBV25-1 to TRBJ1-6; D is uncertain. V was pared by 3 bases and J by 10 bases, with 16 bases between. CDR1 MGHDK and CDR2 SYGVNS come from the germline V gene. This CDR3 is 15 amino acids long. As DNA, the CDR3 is TGTGCCAGCAGTGACAAGACAACAGCAAGGTCACCCCTCCACTTT. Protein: CASSDKTTARSPLHF.

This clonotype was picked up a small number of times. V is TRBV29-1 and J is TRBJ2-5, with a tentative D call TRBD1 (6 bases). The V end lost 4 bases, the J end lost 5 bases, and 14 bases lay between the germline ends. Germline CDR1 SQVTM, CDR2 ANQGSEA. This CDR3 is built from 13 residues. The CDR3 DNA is TGCAGCGTTGCAGCAGGGGTCGGGGAGACCCAGTACTTC. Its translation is CSVAAGVGETQYF.

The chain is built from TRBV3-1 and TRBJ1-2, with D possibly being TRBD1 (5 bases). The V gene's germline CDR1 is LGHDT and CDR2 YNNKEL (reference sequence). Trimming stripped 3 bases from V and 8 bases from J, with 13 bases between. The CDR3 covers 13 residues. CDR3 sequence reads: CASSQLDTVGYTF. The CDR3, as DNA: TGTGCCAGCAGCCAGTTGGACACGGTCGGCTACACCTTC.

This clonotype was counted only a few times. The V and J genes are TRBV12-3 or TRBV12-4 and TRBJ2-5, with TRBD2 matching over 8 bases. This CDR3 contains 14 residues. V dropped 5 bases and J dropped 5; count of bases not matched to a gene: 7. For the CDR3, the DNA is TGTGCCAGCAGTCAAAGACTAGCGAAGGAGACCCAGTACTTC. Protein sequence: CASSQRLAKETQYF.

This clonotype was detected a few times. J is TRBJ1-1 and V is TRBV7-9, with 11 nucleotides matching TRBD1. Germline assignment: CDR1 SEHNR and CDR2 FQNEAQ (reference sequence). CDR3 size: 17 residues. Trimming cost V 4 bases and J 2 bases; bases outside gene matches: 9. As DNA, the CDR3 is TGTGCCAGCAGCTCCCTCGGACAGGGGGCCAGAAACACTGAAGCTTTCTTT. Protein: CASSSLGQGARNTEAFF.

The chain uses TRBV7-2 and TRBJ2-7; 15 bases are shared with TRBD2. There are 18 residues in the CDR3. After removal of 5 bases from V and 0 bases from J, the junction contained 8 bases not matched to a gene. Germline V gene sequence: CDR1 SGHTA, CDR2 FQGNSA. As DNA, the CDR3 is TGTGCCAGCAGCACGGGGACTAGCGGGAGGACGAGCTCCTACGAGCAGTACTTC. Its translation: CASSTGTSGRTSSYEQYF. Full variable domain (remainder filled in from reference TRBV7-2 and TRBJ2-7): GAGVSQSPSNKVTEKGKDVELRCDPISGHTALYWYRQSLGQGLEFLIYFQGNSAPDKSGLPSDRFSAERTGGSVSTLTIQRTQQEDSAVYLCASSTGTSGRTSSYEQYFGPGTRLTVT.